One sample yielded the 5 T cell receptor beta chains listed below, sequenced in a study of cytomegalovirus exposure and HLA in healthy donors (dated 2017 in TCRdb). Library creation used the immunoSEQ multiplex PCR assay. The multiplex PCR relied on a mix of 60 forward primers for TCR Vbeta segments and 13 reverse primers for TCR Jbeta segments. What TCRdb holds here is the immuneACCESS table cut down to in-frame rearrangements. Part of the clones is not present; checked against another copy, under half of the missing clones reflect an unresolved V gene, and the others are unexplained. The sample includes roughly 140,000 clones, with 70% to 80% observed a single time. The ten largest clones take up about 3.5% of the sample. Sample: PBMCs. The source is a human donor in good health.

This rearrangement joins TRBV10-1 to TRBJ1-5, with TRBD1 matching over 10 bases. CDR1 and CDR2 (germline): WNHNN, SYGVQD (reference sequence). The trim removed 8 bases at V and 4 bases at J, leaving 11 bases unmatched. The length of the CDR3 is 16 residues. CDR3 amino acids: CASLHPRQGANQPQHF. The CDR3 DNA follows: TGCGCCAGCCTCCACCCGAGACAGGGGGCTAATCAGCCCCAGCATTTT.

The chain has TRBV11-2 and TRBJ1-1; 7 positions match TRBD1. Trimming cost V 5 bases and J 4 bases; bases outside gene matches: 4. This CDR3 contains 13 residues. Germline loops: CDR1 SGHAT, CDR2 FQNNGV. In DNA, the CDR3 is TGTGCCAGCAGCCGCACAGGGGCCACTGAAGCTTTCTTT. As protein: CASSRTGATEAFF.

The genes are TRBV28 and TRBJ1-3, with 8 bases fitting TRBD1. CDR1 and CDR2 (germline): MDHEN, SYDVKM. Trimming cost V 1 base and J 4 bases; bases outside gene matches: 3. The CDR3 extends over 15 amino acids. The CDR3 reads CASSLSGTGGNTIYF. In DNA, the CDR3 is TGTGCCAGCAGTTTATCCGGGACAGGCGGAAACACCATATATTTT. Together with reference TRBV28 and TRBJ1-3, the CDR3 gives the full variable domain: DVKVTQSSRYLVKRTGEKVFLECVQDMDHENMFWYRQDPGLGLRLIYFSYDVKMKEKGDIPEGYSVSREKKERFSLILESASTNQTSMYLCASSLSGTGGNTIYFGEGSWLTVV.

V is TRBV7-2 and J is TRBJ1-1; D gene uncertain. Deletions cut 1 base from V and 7 bases from J, with 13 bases between. The germline V gene has CDR1 SGHTA and CDR2 FQGNSA. This CDR3 has 14 residues. The CDR3 DNA reads as TGTGCCAGCAGCTTAGGTTCAGTCGTCAGTGAAGCTTTCTTT. Its protein is CASSLGSVVSEAFF. Full variable domain (remainder filled in from reference TRBV7-2 and TRBJ1-1): GAGVSQSPSNKVTEKGKDVELRCDPISGHTALYWYRQSLGQGLEFLIYFQGNSAPDKSGLPSDRFSAERTGGSVSTLTIQRTQQEDSAVYLCASSLGSVVSEAFFGQGTRLTVV.

The chain links TRBV27 to TRBJ2-1, with TRBD1 identical over 7 bases. This CDR3 has 13 residues. Germline lookup yields CDR1 MNHEY and CDR2 SMNVEV (reference sequence). J was trimmed by 3 bases and V by 5 bases; bases with no gene match: 1. CDR3 sequence (DNA): TGTGCCAGCAGTAGGGGGCTCTACAATGAGCAGTTCTTC. Encoded protein: CASSRGLYNEQFF.